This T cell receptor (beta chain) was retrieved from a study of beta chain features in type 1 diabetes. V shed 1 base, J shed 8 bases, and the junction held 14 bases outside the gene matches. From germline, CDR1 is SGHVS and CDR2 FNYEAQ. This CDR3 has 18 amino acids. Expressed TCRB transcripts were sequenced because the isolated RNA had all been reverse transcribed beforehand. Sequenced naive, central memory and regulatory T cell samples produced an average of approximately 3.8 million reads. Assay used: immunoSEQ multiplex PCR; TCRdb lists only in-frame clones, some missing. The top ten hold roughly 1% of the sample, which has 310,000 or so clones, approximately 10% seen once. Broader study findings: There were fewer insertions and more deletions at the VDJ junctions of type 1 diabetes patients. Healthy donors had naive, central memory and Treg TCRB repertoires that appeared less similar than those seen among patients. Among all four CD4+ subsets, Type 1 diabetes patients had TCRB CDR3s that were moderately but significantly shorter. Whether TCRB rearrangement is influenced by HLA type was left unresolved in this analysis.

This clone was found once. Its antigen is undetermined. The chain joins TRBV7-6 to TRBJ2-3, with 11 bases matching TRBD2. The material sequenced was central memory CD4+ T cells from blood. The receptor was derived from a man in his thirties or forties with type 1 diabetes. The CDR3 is CASSLVPGLAGSEGTQYF. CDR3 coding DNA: TGTGCCAGCAGCTTAGTCCCAGGACTAGCGGGTAGCGAGGGTACGCAGTATTTT.